This T cell receptor beta chain was sequenced during a study of blood T cell repertoires in COVID-19. Overall study context: From the United States, Italy and Spain came samples of acute and convalescent COVID-19. From T cells, B-cell-depleted T cells, or PBMCs came the material, which was cDNA or gDNA.

The CDR3 consists of 14 residues. V lost 3 bases to trimming and J lost 3 bases, with 6 bases between them. Germline V CDR1 and CDR2: WSHSY, SAAADI. Measured with immunoSEQ multiplex PCR; TCRdb has only the in-frame clones, and not every one. Of more than 100,000 clones in the sample, about 89% were seen once. V is TRBV10-2 and J is TRBJ1-6; no definite D call. This receptor was obtained from a woman aged 55-70 years with acute or convalescent COVID-19. The specimen was peripheral blood. CDR3 DNA: TGCGCCAGCAGTGAAGCAGGCTATAATTCACCCCTCCACTTT. Encoded protein: CASSEAGYNSPLHF.